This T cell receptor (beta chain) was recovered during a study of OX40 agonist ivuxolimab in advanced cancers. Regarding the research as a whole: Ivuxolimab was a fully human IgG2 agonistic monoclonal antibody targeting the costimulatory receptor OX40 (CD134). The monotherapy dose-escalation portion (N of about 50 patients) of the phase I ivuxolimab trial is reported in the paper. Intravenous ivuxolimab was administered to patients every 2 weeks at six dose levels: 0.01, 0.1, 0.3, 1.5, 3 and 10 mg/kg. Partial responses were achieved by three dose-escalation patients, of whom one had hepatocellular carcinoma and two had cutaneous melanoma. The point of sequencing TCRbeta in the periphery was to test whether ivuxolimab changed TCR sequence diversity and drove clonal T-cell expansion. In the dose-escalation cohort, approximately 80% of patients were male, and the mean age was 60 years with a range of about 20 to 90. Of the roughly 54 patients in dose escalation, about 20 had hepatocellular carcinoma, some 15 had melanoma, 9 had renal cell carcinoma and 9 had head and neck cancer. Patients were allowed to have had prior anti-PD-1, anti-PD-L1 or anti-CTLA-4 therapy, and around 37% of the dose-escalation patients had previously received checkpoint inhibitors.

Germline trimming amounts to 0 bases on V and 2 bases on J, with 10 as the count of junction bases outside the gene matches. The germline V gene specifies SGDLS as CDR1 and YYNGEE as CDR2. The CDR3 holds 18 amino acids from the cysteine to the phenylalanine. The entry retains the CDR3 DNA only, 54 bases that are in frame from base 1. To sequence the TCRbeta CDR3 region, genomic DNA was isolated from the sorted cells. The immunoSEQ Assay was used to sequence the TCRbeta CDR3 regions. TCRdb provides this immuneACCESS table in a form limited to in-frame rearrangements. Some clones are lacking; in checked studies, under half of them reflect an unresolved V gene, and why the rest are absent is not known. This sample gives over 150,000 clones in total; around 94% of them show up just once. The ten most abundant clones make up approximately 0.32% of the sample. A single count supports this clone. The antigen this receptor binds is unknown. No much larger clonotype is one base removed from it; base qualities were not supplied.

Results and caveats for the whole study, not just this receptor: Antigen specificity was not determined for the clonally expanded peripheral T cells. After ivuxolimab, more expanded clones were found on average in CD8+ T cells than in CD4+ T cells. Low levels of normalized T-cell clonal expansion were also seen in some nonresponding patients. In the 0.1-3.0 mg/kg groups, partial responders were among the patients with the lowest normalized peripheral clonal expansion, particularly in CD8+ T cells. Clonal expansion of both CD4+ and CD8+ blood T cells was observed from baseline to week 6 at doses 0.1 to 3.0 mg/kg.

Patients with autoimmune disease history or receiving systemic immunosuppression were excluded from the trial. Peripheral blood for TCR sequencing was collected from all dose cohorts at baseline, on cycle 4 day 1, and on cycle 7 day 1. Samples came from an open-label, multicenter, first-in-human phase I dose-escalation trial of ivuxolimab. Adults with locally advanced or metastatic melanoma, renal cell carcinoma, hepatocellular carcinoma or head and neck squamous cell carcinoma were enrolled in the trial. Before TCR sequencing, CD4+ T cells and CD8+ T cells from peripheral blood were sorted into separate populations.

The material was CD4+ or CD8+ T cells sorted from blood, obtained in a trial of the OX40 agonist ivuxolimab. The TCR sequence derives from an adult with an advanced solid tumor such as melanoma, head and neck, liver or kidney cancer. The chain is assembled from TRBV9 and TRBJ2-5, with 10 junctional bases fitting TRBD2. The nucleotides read TGTGCCAGCAGCGTAGGTTGGAGCGGGAGGGCCGGTCAAGAGACCCAGTACTTC. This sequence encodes CASSVGWSGRAGQETQYF.